The 31 T cell receptor beta chains presented below share a single source sample, sequenced in a study of shared clonotypes between healthy human individuals. Measured with immunoSEQ multiplex PCR; TCRdb has only the in-frame clones, and not every one. Here the sample spans under 1 million clones, approximately 96% being singletons. It was CD45RO-negative cells, positively selected for CCR7, that made up naive CD8 cells, with terminally differentiated effector memory CD45RA+ cells excluded. Sequencing was carried out using naive CD8+ T cells sorted from blood. The receptor source for this set is a man aged 25-45 years in good health.

The chain combines TRBV7-9 with TRBJ2-1, with 7 bases lining up with TRBD1. Trimming at V came to 5 bases and at J to 3 bases, leaving 7 bases not matched to a gene. CDR3 size: 15 residues. Germline V gives CDR1 SEHNR, CDR2 FQNEAQ (reference sequence). CDR3 sequence reads: CASSQGESFYNEQFF. The CDR3 region has the DNA TGTGCCAGCAGCCAGGGGGAGTCTTTCTACAATGAGCAGTTCTTC.

V is TRBV6-5 and J is TRBJ2-2, with 8 bases matching TRBD1. CDR3 size: 15 residues. Trimming cost V 6 bases and J 0 bases; bases outside gene matches: 3. Germline V gene sequence: CDR1 MNHEY, CDR2 SVGAGI. The CDR3 sequence is CASRIRGPNTGELFF. CDR3 in DNA: TGTGCCAGCAGGATCAGGGGGCCGAACACCGGGGAGCTGTTTTTT.

This clone was seen a single time. The chain joins TRBV7-9 to TRBJ2-1; TRBD2 matches at 12 bases. Trimming at V came to 5 bases and at J to 6 bases, leaving 8 bases not matched to a gene. This CDR3 has 16 amino acids. Germline V lookup: CDR1 SEHNR, CDR2 FQNEAQ (reference sequence). CDR3 sequence reads: CASSPPGTSGSNEQFF. DNA for the CDR3: TGTGCCAGCAGCCCCCCCGGGACTAGCGGGTCCAATGAGCAGTTCTTC.

The gene calls are TRBV27 and TRBJ1-5; 9 nucleotides agree with TRBD1. The V gene end was trimmed by 3 bases and the J gene end by 7 bases; junction bases not matched to a gene: 4. The CDR3 is made up of 14 amino acids. The germline CDR1 and CDR2 sequences are MNHEY and SMNVEV (reference sequence). CDR3 nucleotides: TGTGCCAGCAGTTTCACAGGGGGCGGGCAGCCCCAGCATTTT. Translated, it gives CASSFTGGGQPQHF.

V usage is TRBV29-1 and J usage is TRBJ2-1; 10 nucleotides match TRBD2. Germline values: CDR1 SQVTM, CDR2 ANQGSEA. The CDR3 loop spans 16 amino acids. J was trimmed by 4 bases and V by 1 base; bases with no gene match: 7. The CDR3 reads CSVEGKAGGRYNEQFF. As DNA, the CDR3 is TGCAGCGTTGAAGGGAAAGCGGGAGGGAGATACAATGAGCAGTTCTTC.

The chain employs TRBV4-1 and TRBJ1-4; D is uncertain. Between the trimmed V and J ends, which lost 3 bases and 4 bases, there was a span of 12 bases. The CDR3 sequence is 15 residues long. CDR1 is MGHRA, CDR2 YSYEKL, per germline. As DNA, the CDR3 is TGCGCCAGCAGCCAGGTCGGACGACATAATGAAAAACTGTTTTTT. Its protein is CASSQVGRHNEKLFF.

The gene calls are TRBV19 and TRBJ1-1; TRBD1 aligns across 9 bases. The germline V gene has CDR1 LNHDA and CDR2 SQIVND (reference sequence). The CDR3 is 15 residues long. The J segment lost 5 bases and the V segment lost 3 bases, leaving 7 bases of the junction unmatched. In DNA, the CDR3 is TGTGCCAGTAGTATCGCGGGACAGGGTGAGACTGAAGCTTTCTTT. As protein: CASSIAGQGETEAFF.

This chain connects TRBV5-4 to TRBJ2-1, with D perhaps matching TRBD2 (6 bases). Germline V gene data show CDR1 as SGHNT and CDR2 as YYREEE (reference sequence). The length of the CDR3 is 14 residues. The V end lost 4 bases, the J end lost 5 bases, and 13 bases lay between the germline ends. The CDR3 region has the DNA TGTGCCAGCAGCCTGGTGGGACTCAACAATGAGCAGTTCTTC. Translating gives CASSLVGLNNEQFF.

This clone was found once. The chain joins TRBV9 to TRBJ2-5; TRBD1 agrees at 10 bases. The CDR3 has 14 residues. The ends lost 3 bases at V and 5 bases at J; junction bases unmatched: 4. CDR1 is SGDLS, CDR2 YYNGEE, per germline. This CDR3 is CASSGTGGVETQYF. The CDR3 DNA follows: TGTGCCAGCAGCGGGACAGGGGGAGTGGAGACCCAGTACTTC.

This chain connects TRBV7-5 to TRBJ1-2; TRBD1 is taken as the D call from the table, unchecked against the DNA. TRBV7-5 is a pseudogene segment. This CDR3 is built from 17 residues. The CDR3 sequence is CVRSLVRGPQPQYGYTF. In nucleotides, the CDR3 is TGTGTCAGAAGCTTAGTCAGGGGACCACAACCCCAGTATGGCTACACCTTC.

The chain links TRBV28 to TRBJ2-5; no clear D. With 3 bases removed from V and 1 base from J, the gap between germline ends came to 9 bases. This CDR3 comprises 14 residues. CDR1 and CDR2 (germline): MDHEN, SYDVKM. The CDR3 DNA reads as TGTGCCAGCAGTTTTATCCAGGTCCAAGAGACCCAGTACTTC. Translation gives CASSFIQVQETQYF.

This sequence joins TRBV28 and TRBJ2-1, with TRBD2 identical over 11 bases. Trimming cost V 6 bases and J 6 bases; bases outside gene matches: 4. There are 14 residues in the CDR3. Germline CDR1 reads MDHEN; CDR2 reads SYDVKM. The CDR3 DNA sequence: TGTGCCAGCAGGGGACTAGCGGAATTCAATGAGCAGTTCTTC. It encodes CASRGLAEFNEQFF.

Note on this clone: The identical CDR3 is also encoded by other nucleotide sequences in the sample. The chain employs TRBV29-1 and TRBJ2-7; D not certain. Per the germline V gene, CDR1 is SQVTM and CDR2 is ANQGSEA. This CDR3 region has 12 residues. Trimming left V 1 base short and J 0 bases short, with 4 bases between. The CDR3 DNA reads as TGCAGCGTTGAAGGGGACTCCTACGAGCAGTACTTC. It translates to CSVEGDSYEQYF.

The chain uses TRBV27 and TRBJ1-1; 7 bases fit TRBD1. Germline V gene data show CDR1 as MNHEY and CDR2 as SMNVEV (reference sequence). Losses at the gene ends were 5 bases for V and 5 bases for J; bases not matched to a gene: 14. The CDR3 runs to 16 residues. CDR3 amino acids: CASSTPPRGRGTEAFF. The CDR3 region has the DNA TGTGCCAGCAGTACACCCCCCCGAGGCAGGGGGACTGAAGCTTTCTTT.

V and J are TRBV29-1 and TRBJ2-1; 8 bases align to TRBD2. Germline CDR1 and CDR2: SQVTM and ANQGSEA. V lost 8 bases, J lost 4 bases, and 10 bases stayed unmatched. The CDR3 length is 14 residues. The CDR3 region is CSLRGGEAYNEQFF. For the CDR3, the DNA is TGCAGCCTTCGGGGGGGAGAGGCATACAATGAGCAGTTCTTC.

The rearrangement links TRBV28 to TRBJ2-1; 11 bases fit TRBD2. This CDR3 region has 17 residues. V lost 6 bases to trimming and J lost 5 bases; unmatched junction nucleotides: 12. Germline CDR1 reads MDHEN; CDR2 reads SYDVKM. CDR3 loop: CASSHPPLAGGNNEQFF. DNA of the CDR3: TGTGCCAGCAGCCATCCGCCCCTAGCGGGAGGTAACAATGAGCAGTTCTTC.

The chain has TRBV18 and TRBJ2-7, with D unresolved. Germline CDR1 KGHSH, CDR2 LQKENI. The CDR3 runs 12 residues. Trimming shortened V by 4 bases and J by 0 bases, and 4 bases separated the two germline ends. The CDR3 loop reads CASSLPSYEQYF. The CDR3 DNA sequence: TGTGCCAGCTCACTTCCCTCCTACGAGCAGTACTTC.

The chain uses TRBV5-6 and TRBJ2-3; the match to TRBD2 covers 7 bases. CDR1 is SGHDT and CDR2 is YYEEEE in the germline V gene. This CDR3 has 15 amino acids. J was trimmed by 4 bases and V by 4 bases; bases with no gene match: 9. The CDR3 region is CASSRRRETADTQYF. CDR3 DNA: TGTGCCAGCAGCCGTCGGCGGGAGACCGCAGATACGCAGTATTTT.

The chain links TRBV18 to TRBJ2-3; D possibly corresponds to TRBD2 (6 bases). This CDR3 has 16 residues. CDR1 and CDR2 from the germline V gene are KGHSH and LQKENI. V lost 0 bases and J lost 0, with 10 bases in between. In DNA, the CDR3 is TGTGCCAGCTCACCACCGTGGGGGACTAGCACAGATACGCAGTATTTT. Translated, it gives CASSPPWGTSTDTQYF.

The rearrangement joins TRBV7-9 to TRBJ2-3, with a tentative D call TRBD2 (6 bases). The V end was cut by 4 bases, the J end by 2 bases, with 13 bases between. The CDR3 contains 15 residues. CDR1 and CDR2 (germline): SEHNR, FQNEAQ (reference sequence). As DNA, the CDR3 is TGTGCCAGCAGCTCCCGGGAGACCCCCACAGATACGCAGTATTTT. This gives the protein CASSSRETPTDTQYF. The entire variable domain, with the rest obtained from reference TRBV7-9 and TRBJ2-3, is as follows: DTGVSQNPRHKITKRGQNVTFRCDPISEHNRLYWYRQTLGQGPEFLTYFQNEAQLEKSRLLSDRFSAERPKGSFSTLEIQRTEQGDSAMYLCASSSRETPTDTQYFGPGTRLTVL.

The chain carries TRBV7-8 and TRBJ2-7; 9 nucleotides agree with TRBD1. V shed 5 bases, J shed 3 bases, and the junction held 17 bases outside the gene matches. The CDR3 totals 18 residues. Germline V gives CDR1 SGHVS, CDR2 FQNEAQ. CDR3 amino acids: CASSPLPGTGHLDYEQYF. The CDR3 bases are TGTGCCAGCAGCCCCCTTCCCGGGACAGGGCACCTAGACTACGAGCAGTACTTC.

DNA of the CDR3: TGTGCCAGCAGTGCATCAGGGGGCTCCTACGAGCAGTACTTC. As protein: CASSASGGSYEQYF. V usage is TRBV6-5 and J usage is TRBJ2-7; 7 bases map to TRBD1. The germline V gene has CDR1 MNHEY and CDR2 SVGAGI. The CDR3 has 14 amino acids. V gave up 5 bases and J gave up 0 bases; unmatched junction bases: 4.

Details on this clone: Within the sample, other DNA sequences also encode this same CDR3. The rearrangement links TRBV7-9 to TRBJ1-2; TRBD1 matches 7 bases. CDR3 length: 13 amino acids. Germline CDR1 SEHNR, CDR2 FQNEAQ (reference sequence). V shed 3 bases, J shed 3 bases, and the junction held 1 base outside the gene matches. As DNA, the CDR3 is TGTGCCAGCAGCTTCGGGACAGACTATGGCTACACCTTC. Translated: CASSFGTDYGYTF.

This chain connects TRBV5-1 to TRBJ2-7; the D is unclear. Trimming removed 6 bases from V and 0 bases from J, with 10 bases in between. Germline V gives CDR1 SGHRS, CDR2 YFSETQ. There are 13 residues in the CDR3. The CDR3 reads CASTHPLSYEQYF. CDR3 nucleotides: TGCGCCAGCACGCACCCCCTCTCCTACGAGCAGTACTTC.

This rearrangement joins TRBV5-1 to TRBJ2-5, with TRBD2 identical over 7 bases. CDR1 and CDR2 (germline): SGHRS, YFSETQ. The CDR3 is 16 residues long. V was pared by 0 bases and J by 4 bases, with 9 bases of the junction left unmatched. CDR3 sequence: CASSLGGAGVGETQYF. Here the CDR3 DNA reads TGCGCCAGCAGCTTGGGAGGGGCGGGAGTTGGAGAGACCCAGTACTTC.

V and J are TRBV14 and TRBJ1-4, with D tentatively TRBD1 (6 bases). Trimming pared 0 bases from V and 7 bases from J, leaving 15 bases between. CDR1 is SGHDN and CDR2 is FVKESK in the germline V gene. This CDR3 has 16 residues. CDR3 sequence reads: CASSQDANIRGEKLFF. The CDR3 DNA reads TGTGCCAGCAGCCAAGATGCGAATATCAGGGGTGAAAAACTGTTTTTT.

V and J are TRBV5-4 and TRBJ2-1, with TRBD1 identical over 7 bases. V shed 4 bases and J 4 bases; nucleotides not matched to a gene: 8. Germline values: CDR1 SGHNT, CDR2 YYREEE (reference sequence). This CDR3 region has 15 residues. In DNA form, the CDR3 reads TGTGCCAGCAGCCCATGGGACAGAAATTACAATGAGCAGTTCTTC. Its protein is CASSPWDRNYNEQFF.

The chain couples TRBV30 to TRBJ2-1, with D maybe TRBD2 (6 bases). Trimming shortened V by 2 bases and J by 10 bases, and 9 bases separated the two germline ends. The CDR3 loop spans 11 amino acids. Germline V gene data show CDR1 as GTSNPN and CDR2 as SVGIG (reference sequence). CDR3 protein: CAWSTGSEQFF. The CDR3 DNA follows: TGTGCCTGGAGTACCGGGAGCGAGCAGTTCTTC. Full variable domain (rest looked up from reference TRBV30 and TRBJ2-1): SQTIHQWPATLVQPVGSPLSLECTVEGTSNPNLYWYRQAAGRGLQLLFYSVGIGQISSEVPQNLSASRPQDRQFILSSKKLLLSDSGFYLCAWSTGSEQFFGPGTRLTVL.

The gene calls are TRBV4-1 and TRBJ2-7; 9 bases line up with TRBD1. V trimming: 5 bases; J trimming: 7 bases; junction bases outside the gene matches: 9. CDR1 and CDR2 (germline): MGHRA, YSYEKL. The length of the CDR3 is 14 residues. CDR3 region: CASSFGTGPLEQYF. The CDR3 DNA is TGCGCCAGCAGCTTCGGGACAGGGCCCTTGGAGCAGTACTTC.

The chain couples TRBV13 to TRBJ2-3; tentative D call: TRBD2 (6 bases). The ends were cut back, 1 base at V and 0 bases at J, with 23 bases in the middle. CDR1 is PRHDT and CDR2 is FYEKMQ in the germline V gene (reference sequence). This CDR3 contains 20 residues. The CDR3 region is CASSLVDRDSSEGSTDTQYF. DNA for the CDR3: TGTGCCAGCAGCTTAGTCGATAGGGACTCTAGTGAAGGAAGCACAGATACGCAGTATTTT.

V usage is TRBV10-2 and J usage is TRBJ2-5, with 10 bases that match TRBD2. In germline, CDR1 is WSHSY, CDR2 SAAADI. V lost 0 bases to trimming and J lost 5 bases; unmatched junction nucleotides: 3. The CDR3 length is 15 residues. The CDR3 protein is CASSESTSGRETQYF. CDR3 nucleotide sequence: TGCGCCAGCAGTGAGTCGACTAGCGGGCGGGAGACCCAGTACTTC.